The rows below give T cell receptor beta chains drawn from one sample of a study of T cell responses to AZD1222 COVID-19 vaccine. Using immunoSEQ multiplex PCR, the repertoire was profiled, and TCRdb retains in-frame clones only, with some absent. The sample lists some 120,000 clones, about 87% occurring once. Sequenced here: peripheral blood, sampled on day 0 of AZD1222 vaccination. These receptors were obtained from an adult in good health. CDR3s include the opening cysteine and the closing phenylalanine or tryptophan. Fields, in order: clone size, J gene, D gene, V gene, CDR3 DNA, CDR3 protein. A D gene is named only where the DNA matches it firmly. For some rows the clone size is stated as once, few or many, or as a class when expanded; others skip it.

clone size: NA; J gene: TRBJ1-6; D gene: TRBD1; V gene: TRBV19; CDR3 DNA: TGTGCCAGTACCTTGACAGGGGGGAGTTCACCCCTCCACTTT; CDR3 protein: CASTLTGGSSPLHF
clone size: NA; J gene: TRBJ2-7; D gene: NA; V gene: TRBV19; CDR3 DNA: TGTGCCAGTAGTACTATCCCCGGGCAGGGCGGATCCTACGAGCAGTACTTC; CDR3 protein: CASSTIPGQGGSYEQYF
clone size: NA; J gene: TRBJ2-7; D gene: NA; V gene: TRBV27; CDR3 DNA: TGTGCCAGCAGCTCTGCCGGGGCAGTGGAGGTACACGAGCAGTACTTC; CDR3 protein: CASSSAGAVEVHEQYF
clone size: NA; J gene: TRBJ2-3; D gene: NA; V gene: TRBV3-1/TRBV3-2; CDR3 DNA: TGTGCCAGCAGCCATGGAGTTTGGGGGGGCACAGATACGCAGTATTTT; CDR3 protein: CASSHGVWGGTDTQYF
clone size: NA; J gene: TRBJ1-3; D gene: NA; V gene: TRBV28; CDR3 DNA: TGTGCCAGCAGCCCTACCAGGGCTGGAAACACCATATATTTT; CDR3 protein: CASSPTRAGNTIYF
clone size: once; J gene: TRBJ1-3; D gene: NA; V gene: TRBV10-3; CDR3 DNA: TGTGCCATCAGTGAGGATCCTGGAAACACCATATATTTT; CDR3 protein: CAISEDPGNTIYF
clone size: NA; J gene: TRBJ1-5; D gene: TRBD1; V gene: TRBV6-5; CDR3 DNA: TGTGCCAGCAATTGGCACAGGGGAGAGGGCCAGCCCCAGCATTTT; CDR3 protein: CASNWHRGEGQPQHF
clone size: NA; J gene: TRBJ2-6; D gene: NA; V gene: TRBV3-1/TRBV3-2; CDR3 DNA: TGTGCCAGCAGCCAAGCCAGTGGGGCCAACGTCCTGACTTTC; CDR3 protein: CASSQASGANVLTF
clone size: few; J gene: TRBJ2-5; D gene: NA; V gene: TRBV15; CDR3 DNA: TGTGCCACCAGCACCATTCGGGGCCAAGAGACCCAGTACTTC; CDR3 protein: CATSTIRGQETQYF
clone size: NA; J gene: TRBJ1-2; D gene: NA; V gene: TRBV18; CDR3 DNA: TGTGCCAGCTCACTCACGACAGGCCACAGCGGCTATGGCTACACCTTC; CDR3 protein: CASSLTTGHSGYGYTF
clone size: NA; J gene: TRBJ1-1; D gene: TRBD1; V gene: TRBV5-1; CDR3 DNA: TGCGCCAGCAGCTTGAGGACAGGGACTGAAGCTTTCTTT; CDR3 protein: CASSLRTGTEAFF
clone size: once; J gene: TRBJ1-1; D gene: TRBD1; V gene: TRBV29-1; CDR3 DNA: TGCAGCGTAGCGGACAGGGTGAGGAACACTGAAGCTTTCTTT; CDR3 protein: CSVADRVRNTEAFF
clone size: NA; J gene: TRBJ2-2; D gene: NA; V gene: TRBV10-3; CDR3 DNA: TGTGCCATCAGTGAGTCGTCGGCGGGCACCGGGGAGCTGTTTTTT; CDR3 protein: CAISESSAGTGELFF
clone size: NA; J gene: TRBJ2-1; D gene: NA; V gene: TRBV28; CDR3 DNA: TGTGCCAGCAAAAGGGACTCCTTATCCTACAATGAGCAGTTCTTC; CDR3 protein: CASKRDSLSYNEQFF
clone size: NA; J gene: TRBJ2-3; D gene: TRBD2; V gene: TRBV5-4; CDR3 DNA: TGTGCCAGCAGCTTGGTTAGCGGGGGCTCAGATACGCAGTATTTT; CDR3 protein: CASSLVSGGSDTQYF
clone size: once; J gene: TRBJ2-1; D gene: NA; V gene: TRBV28; CDR3 DNA: TGTGCCAGCAGTTGGACGGTGGTAGAGCAGTTCTTC; CDR3 protein: CASSWTVVEQFF
clone size: NA; J gene: TRBJ2-3; D gene: NA; V gene: TRBV5-1; CDR3 DNA: TGCGCCAGCAGCTTGAGGGTTTCTGGCACAGATACGCAGTATTTT; CDR3 protein: CASSLRVSGTDTQYF
clone size: NA; J gene: TRBJ2-7; D gene: NA; V gene: TRBV5-1; CDR3 DNA: TGCGCCAGCAGCTTAGACTGGACCTACGAGCAGTACTTC; CDR3 protein: CASSLDWTYEQYF
clone size: NA; J gene: TRBJ1-4; D gene: NA; V gene: TRBV30; CDR3 DNA: TGTGCCTGGAGAGCCGACAGGCGAACTAATGAAAAACTGTTTTTT; CDR3 protein: CAWRADRRTNEKLFF
clone size: NA; J gene: TRBJ1-3; D gene: NA; V gene: TRBV30; CDR3 DNA: TGTGCCTGGAGCCTTCTGTCCACCATATATTTT; CDR3 protein: CAWSLLSTIYF
clone size: few; J gene: TRBJ2-7; D gene: NA; V gene: TRBV5-1; CDR3 DNA: TGCGCCAGCAGCTTCCGTTTCGGGGAAGAGCAGTACTTC; CDR3 protein: CASSFRFGEEQYF
clone size: NA; J gene: TRBJ2-3; D gene: TRBD1; V gene: TRBV2; CDR3 DNA: TGTGCCACCCCGGACAGGGGTCGAGATACGCAGTATTTT; CDR3 protein: CATPDRGRDTQYF
clone size: once; J gene: TRBJ2-1; D gene: NA; V gene: TRBV11-1; CDR3 DNA: TGTGCCAGCAGCTTAGCAGACAATGAGCAGTTCTTC; CDR3 protein: CASSLADNEQFF
clone size: NA; J gene: TRBJ1-3; D gene: NA; V gene: TRBV28; CDR3 DNA: TGTGCCAGCAGTTCGGGGGACCGCCTCTCTGGAAACACCATATATTTT; CDR3 protein: CASSSGDRLSGNTIYF
clone size: NA; J gene: TRBJ2-3; D gene: NA; V gene: TRBV10-3; CDR3 DNA: TGTGCCATCAGTGAGTACGGCGGACGCGGGGGCACAGATACGCAGTATTTT; CDR3 protein: CAISEYGGRGGTDTQYF
clone size: NA; J gene: TRBJ1-1; D gene: NA; V gene: TRBV7-9; CDR3 DNA: TGTGCCAGCAGCTTATCCGGGGGCCGGACTGAAGCTTTCTTT; CDR3 protein: CASSLSGGRTEAFF
clone size: NA; J gene: TRBJ2-3; D gene: NA; V gene: TRBV9; CDR3 DNA: TGTGCCAGCAGCGTAGCGTCTGGGGATACGCAGTATTTT; CDR3 protein: CASSVASGDTQYF
clone size: once; J gene: TRBJ2-1; D gene: NA; V gene: TRBV11-2; CDR3 DNA: TGTGCCAGCAGCCCCCTCCGGGGGCGGACAAACAATGAGCAGTTCTTC; CDR3 protein: CASSPLRGRTNNEQFF
clone size: NA; J gene: TRBJ2-7; D gene: TRBD2; V gene: TRBV27; CDR3 DNA: TGTGCCAGCAGTTGGCGGGAGGGCCGCGAGCAGTACTTC; CDR3 protein: CASSWREGREQYF
clone size: NA; J gene: TRBJ1-1; D gene: NA; V gene: TRBV10-3; CDR3 DNA: TGTGCCATCGGGGGAGGCACTGAAGCTTTCTTT; CDR3 protein: CAIGGGTEAFF
clone size: NA; J gene: TRBJ1-5; D gene: NA; V gene: TRBV2; CDR3 DNA: TGTGCCAGCAGCCGGTCGGGGGGCGGCAATCAGCCCCAGCATTTT; CDR3 protein: CASSRSGGGNQPQHF
clone size: NA; J gene: TRBJ1-3; D gene: NA; V gene: TRBV5-6; CDR3 DNA: TGTGCCAGCAGCTTGATACGGAGCTCTGGAAACACCATATATTTT; CDR3 protein: CASSLIRSSGNTIYF
clone size: NA; J gene: TRBJ1-6; D gene: NA; V gene: TRBV6-5; CDR3 DNA: TGTGCCAGCAGACCCGGGAATAGGCCCTCACCCCTCCACTTT; CDR3 protein: CASRPGNRPSPLHF
clone size: NA; J gene: TRBJ1-2; D gene: NA; V gene: TRBV6-5; CDR3 DNA: TGTGCCAGCAGCGACCGGCCGCGCGGCTACACCTTC; CDR3 protein: CASSDRPRGYTF
clone size: NA; J gene: TRBJ2-7; D gene: NA; V gene: TRBV5-8; CDR3 DNA: TGTGCCAGCAGCAAACGACAGGGACTCTACGAGCAGTACTTC; CDR3 protein: CASSKRQGLYEQYF
clone size: few; J gene: TRBJ1-3; D gene: TRBD1; V gene: TRBV7-9; CDR3 DNA: TGTGCCAGCAGCCACAATACAGGGGGTAAAAACACCATATATTTT; CDR3 protein: CASSHNTGGKNTIYF
clone size: NA; J gene: TRBJ1-4; D gene: NA; V gene: TRBV6-5; CDR3 DNA: TGTGCCAGCAGTCCCAGACTGAAGCATGAAAAACTGTTTTTT; CDR3 protein: CASSPRLKHEKLFF
clone size: NA; J gene: TRBJ2-4; D gene: NA; V gene: TRBV28; CDR3 DNA: TGTGCCAGCAGCCGCCTCGCACAGCTCGTCAAAAACATTCAGTACTTC; CDR3 protein: CASSRLAQLVKNIQYF
clone size: NA; J gene: TRBJ1-1; D gene: NA; V gene: TRBV27; CDR3 DNA: TGTGCCAGCAGGCCAACCGGGTCTAACACTGAAGCTTTCTTT; CDR3 protein: CASRPTGSNTEAFF
clone size: NA; J gene: TRBJ1-1; D gene: NA; V gene: TRBV6-2/TRBV6-3; CDR3 DNA: TGTGCCAGCAGTTACTCGGTCGTGAAGCCGTCCACTGAAGCTTTCTTT; CDR3 protein: CASSYSVVKPSTEAFF
clone size: NA; J gene: TRBJ2-7; D gene: NA; V gene: TRBV20-1; CDR3 DNA: TGCAGTGTAGGCGGCTCCTACGAGCAGTACTTC; CDR3 protein: CSVGGSYEQYF
clone size: NA; J gene: TRBJ2-7; D gene: NA; V gene: TRBV5-1; CDR3 DNA: TGCGCCAGCAGCTTGGCCGGGACGGGTTACGAGCAGTACTTC; CDR3 protein: CASSLAGTGYEQYF
clone size: NA; J gene: TRBJ1-2; D gene: NA; V gene: TRBV15; CDR3 DNA: TGTGCCACCAGCAGGGCCCTCGGTACAGGGAACTATGGCTACACCTTC; CDR3 protein: CATSRALGTGNYGYTF
clone size: NA; J gene: TRBJ2-5; D gene: NA; V gene: TRBV5-4; CDR3 DNA: TGTGCCAGCAGCTTGGCCACCCGGGGAGCCCAAGAGACCCAGTACTTC; CDR3 protein: CASSLATRGAQETQYF
clone size: NA; J gene: TRBJ1-3; D gene: NA; V gene: TRBV4-3; CDR3 DNA: TGCGCCAGCAGCCAAGACAGGGTTGGCCCAGGGTCTGGAAACACCATATATTTT; CDR3 protein: CASSQDRVGPGSGNTIYF
clone size: NA; J gene: TRBJ1-5; D gene: NA; V gene: TRBV7-2; CDR3 DNA: TGTGCCAGCAGCACGACAGCAAATCAGCCCCAGCATTTT; CDR3 protein: CASSTTANQPQHF
clone size: once; J gene: TRBJ2-7; D gene: NA; V gene: TRBV18; CDR3 DNA: TGTGCCAGCTCACCACGGGCTGGGGCTACCTACGAGCAGTACTTC; CDR3 protein: CASSPRAGATYEQYF
clone size: NA; J gene: TRBJ1-6; D gene: NA; V gene: TRBV2; CDR3 DNA: TGTGCCAGCAGTGAAGCCGGCCAGGGGTCCTCACCCCTCCACTTT; CDR3 protein: CASSEAGQGSSPLHF